This is a list of T cell receptor beta chains from one sample in a study of identical twins. One entry per CDR3 protein, called by TCRdb with MiXCR from the 5' RACE reads. The sample has hundreds of thousands of distinct CDR3 sequences; 21% are singletons. These data also featured in a second study, about T cells expressing NK-cell markers.

The source material was PBMCs. The receptors were gathered from a woman in her late teens or twenties in good health. CDR3s include the opening cysteine and the closing phenylalanine or tryptophan. Part of the rows lack a size; the others show once, few, many or a class for expanded clones.

clone size: .; J gene: TRBJ2-7; V gene: TRBV20-1; CDR3 protein: CSARAHSYEQYF
clone size: .; J gene: TRBJ1-6; V gene: TRBV7-6; CDR3 protein: CASSRRTGPGSPLHF
clone size: .; J gene: TRBJ2-1; V gene: TRBV24-1; CDR3 protein: CATSDPGSHEQFF
clone size: .; J gene: TRBJ2-7; V gene: TRBV6-1; CDR3 protein: CASTLDRGPYYEQYF
clone size: few; J gene: TRBJ2-6; V gene: TRBV9; CDR3 protein: CASTPREGSGANVLTF
clone size: many; J gene: TRBJ2-1; V gene: TRBV12-3/TRBV12-4; CDR3 protein: CAGRQGANNEQFF
clone size: many; J gene: TRBJ1-2; V gene: TRBV20-1; CDR3 protein: CSARGQGALYGYTF
clone size: .; J gene: TRBJ2-1; V gene: TRBV9; CDR3 protein: CASSVAMASGSEFYNEQFF
clone size: few; J gene: TRBJ1-5; V gene: TRBV20-1; CDR3 protein: CSATSGGGNQPQHF
clone size: many; J gene: TRBJ2-3; V gene: TRBV10-3; CDR3 protein: CATLRGSTSSDTQYF
clone size: .; J gene: TRBJ1-2; V gene: TRBV11-3; CDR3 protein: CASSTTGSYGYTF
clone size: few; J gene: TRBJ1-5; V gene: TRBV12-3/TRBV12-4; CDR3 protein: CASSREGNQPQHF
clone size: few; J gene: TRBJ2-7; V gene: TRBV6-5; CDR3 protein: CASSYFGRGLSEQYF